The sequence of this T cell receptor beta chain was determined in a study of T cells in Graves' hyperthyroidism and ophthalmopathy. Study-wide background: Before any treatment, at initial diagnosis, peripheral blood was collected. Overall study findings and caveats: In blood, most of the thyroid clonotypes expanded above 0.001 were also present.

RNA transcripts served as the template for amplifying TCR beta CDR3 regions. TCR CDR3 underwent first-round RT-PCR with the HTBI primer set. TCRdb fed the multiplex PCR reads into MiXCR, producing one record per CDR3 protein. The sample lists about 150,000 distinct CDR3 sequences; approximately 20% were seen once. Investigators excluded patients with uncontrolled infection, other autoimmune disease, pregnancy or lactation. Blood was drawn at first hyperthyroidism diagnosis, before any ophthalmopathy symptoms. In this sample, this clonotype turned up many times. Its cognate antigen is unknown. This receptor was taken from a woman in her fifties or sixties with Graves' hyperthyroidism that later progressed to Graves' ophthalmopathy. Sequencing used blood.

The CDR3 sequence: CAWRDSGYGYTF. The CDR3 coding sequence is TGTGCCTGGAGGGACAGTGGCTATGGCTACACCTTC. V is TRBV30 and J is TRBJ1-2, with D possibly matching TRBD1 (6 bases). V shed 3 bases and J shed 4 bases, with 9 bases lying between them. The germline gives CDR1 GTSNPN, CDR2 SVGIG (reference sequence). CDR3 length: 12 amino acids.